Sequencing of this T cell receptor beta chain was carried out in a study of cytomegalovirus exposure and HLA in healthy donors. At the level of the study: Within an early data release were approximately 85 million unique TCRs drawn from HLA-typed donors. Points from the study as a whole: Later analysis identified a missense DCLRE1C variant that was linked to TCR beta V- and J-gene trimming.

It was with 60 Vbeta and 13 Jbeta primers that the PCR ran. As handled by the study authors: A follow-up analysis tallied 73 million or so unique TCR beta chains, about 10 million shared. Assay: immunoSEQ multiplex PCR; the TCRdb copy retains only in-frame clones and omits some. The V and J calls and the clone size are those of that table, but D and trimming were determined from the DNA. The table records around 220,000 clones, around three quarters of them present only once. A remark on this clone: Its specificity is unknown.

Germline V lookup: CDR1 MGHDK, CDR2 SYGVNS. Trimming removed 5 bases from V and 1 base from J, with 13 bases in between. CDR3 length equals 15 residues. The gene calls are TRBV25-1 and TRBJ2-3; perhaps TRBD2 as D (6 bases). This sequence originates from a man between 35 and 55 years old in good health and CMV-seronegative. The source material was PBMCs. The CDR3 bases are TGTGCCAGCAGTCGACCGGCGGGGCGCACAGATACGCAGTATTTT. Translated, it gives CASSRPAGRTDTQYF.